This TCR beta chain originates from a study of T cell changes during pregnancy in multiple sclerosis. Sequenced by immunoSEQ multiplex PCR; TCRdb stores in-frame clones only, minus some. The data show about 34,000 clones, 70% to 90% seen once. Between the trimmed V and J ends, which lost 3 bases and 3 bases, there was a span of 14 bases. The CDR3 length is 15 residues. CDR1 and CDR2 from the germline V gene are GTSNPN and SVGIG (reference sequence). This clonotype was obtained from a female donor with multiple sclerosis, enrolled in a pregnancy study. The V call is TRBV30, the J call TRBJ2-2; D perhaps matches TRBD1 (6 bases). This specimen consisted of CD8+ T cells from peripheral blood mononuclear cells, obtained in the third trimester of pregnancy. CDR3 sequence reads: CAWRDPGQHTGELFF. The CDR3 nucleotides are TGTGCCTGGAGGGACCCGGGACAACACACCGGGGAGCTGTTTTTT.